This is a list of T cell receptor beta chains from one sample in a study of glioma-infiltrating T cells after dendritic cell vaccination. Profiled with immunoSEQ multiplex PCR; TCRdb holds only in-frame clones, not every one. Of about 110,000 clones listed, around 87% are singletons. The sequences come from blood, collected after dendritic cell vaccination. The receptors derive from a human donor with glioblastoma. The CDR3 runs from the conserved cysteine through the conserved F or W. The D gene is left open where the match is weak. Rows give clone size only sometimes, using once, few, many, or a class for an expanded clone.

>TRBV6-4|TRBD2|NA|TRBJ2-1
TGTGCCAGCAGTGACTCGGAGCGGGGGTCCTACAATGAGCAGTTCTTC
CASSDSERGSYNEQFF
>TRBV6-6|NA|NA|TRBJ2-7
TGTGCCAGCAGTACCCCCAGGGGTTCTGACGAGCAGTACTTC
CASSTPRGSDEQYF
>TRBV5-1|NA|NA|TRBJ2-7
TGCGCCAGCAGCTTATTCGACAGGACCGAGCAGTACTTC
CASSLFDRTEQYF
>TRBV18|TRBD1|NA|TRBJ1-5
TGTGCCAGCTCTTGGGGGACAGGGGATCAGCCCCAGCATTTT
CASSWGTGDQPQHF
>TRBV6-1|TRBD1|NA|TRBJ1-4
TGTGCCAGCAGTGAAGTGGGACAGGGGAGCGGAAAACTGTTTTTT
CASSEVGQGSGKLFF
>TRBV5-6|TRBD1|NA|TRBJ2-7
TGTGCCAGCAGCCGGGGGACAGGGGTCTTACCCTACGAGCAGTACTTC
CASSRGTGVLPYEQYF
>TRBV7-8|NA|NA|TRBJ2-7
TGTGCCAGCAGCACCCGGGACTCGCCGTCCTACGAGCAGTACTTC
CASSTRDSPSYEQYF
>TRBV29-1|TRBD2|NA|TRBJ2-5
TGCAGCGTCCCGGGCCCTAGCGGGGGAATGGGGACCCAGTACTTC
CSVPGPSGGMGTQYF
>TRBV4-1|TRBD1|NA|TRBJ1-1
TGCGCCAGCAGCCAAGTGCGGACAGGGATGAACACTGAAGCTTTCTTT
CASSQVRTGMNTEAFF
>TRBV6-1|NA|NA|TRBJ2-3
TGTGCCAGCAGGTCGGCAGCGGGTGCAGATACGCAGTATTTT
CASRSAAGADTQYF
>TRBV12-5|NA|NA|TRBJ2-7
TGTGCTAGTGGTTTGGCCAGTGCCTCCGAGCAGTACTTC
CASGLASASEQYF
>TRBV15|NA|NA|TRBJ1-5
TGTGCCACCAGCAGAGGACGATACCAGGGCAATCAGCCCCAGCATTTT
CATSRGRYQGNQPQHF
>TRBV9|NA|NA|TRBJ1-2
TGTGCCAGCAGCGTAGGCGGTTTCTACACCTTC
CASSVGGFYTF
>TRBV9|NA|NA|TRBJ2-1
TGTGCCAGCAGCGTATCGGGCAGGGGTTCTTACAATGAGCAGTTCTTC
CASSVSGRGSYNEQFF
>TRBV7-9|TRBD1|NA|TRBJ1-5
TGTGCCAGCAGCTTAGCCGAGACAGGGGCGTACCAGCATTTT
CASSLAETGAYQHF
>TRBV5-1|NA|NA|TRBJ2-1
TGCGCCAGCAGCTTGGGGACAGCGAACAATGAGCAGTTCTTC
CASSLGTANNEQFF
>TRBV6-4|NA|NA|TRBJ1-2
TGTGCCAGCAGTGACGGGCCGTATGGCTACACCTTC
CASSDGPYGYTF
>TRBV5-4|NA|NA|TRBJ1-3
TGTGCCAGCAGTTCCCGACTCTCTGGAAACACCATATATTTT
CASSSRLSGNTIYF
>TRBV12-5|NA|NA|TRBJ1-2
TGTGCTAATCCCGGGGGGCGGCAGCTTAACTATGGCTACACCTTC
CANPGGRQLNYGYTF
>TRBV7-3|NA|once|TRBJ2-5
TGTGCCAGCAGCTTAGGAGCCTTGGAGACCCAGTACTTC
CASSLGALETQYF
>TRBV30|NA|NA|TRBJ2-7
TGTGCCTGGAGTGGAGGTCCCTTTTACGAGCAGTACTTC
CAWSGGPFYEQYF
>TRBV5-1|TRBD2|NA|TRBJ2-3
TGCGCCAGCAGCTTAGCGTCTAGCGGACGCACAGATACGCAGTATTTT
CASSLASSGRTDTQYF
>TRBV5-4|NA|few|TRBJ1-1
TGTGCCAGCAGCTTGACAGGGTACACCACCGGTACTGAAGCTTTCTTT
CASSLTGYTTGTEAFF
>TRBV25-1|NA|NA|TRBJ2-5
TGTGCCAGCACCCGCCCGGGGTTCCAAGAGACCCAGTACTTC
CASTRPGFQETQYF
>TRBV6-1|NA|few|TRBJ1-5
TGTGCCAGCAGTGAAGCGGGCGGGGGCAAGGGCAATCAGCCCCAGCATTTT
CASSEAGGGKGNQPQHF
>TRBV11-1|TRBD1|NA|TRBJ1-3
TGTGCCAGCGGACAGGGGTTCTCTGGAAACACCATATATTTT
CASGQGFSGNTIYF
>TRBV7-7|NA|NA|TRBJ2-3
TGTGCTAGCAGCTTAGAACGGGGGGCCCTTAATAGCACAGATACGCAGTATTTT
CASSLERGALNSTDTQYF
>TRBV6-5|NA|NA|TRBJ1-6
TGTGCCAGCAGTTCCAGGGAAAATTCCCCCCTCCACTTT
CASSSRENSPLHF
>TRBV6-5|NA|NA|TRBJ1-3
TGTGCCAGCAGGGGTTGGGACAAAGGAAACACCATATATTTT
CASRGWDKGNTIYF
>TRBV21-1|NA|NA|TRBJ1-5
TGTGCCAGCAGCAAACCTGGACAGGGTCGAAGCAATCAGCCCCAGCATTTT
CASSKPGQGRSNQPQHF
>TRBV11-3|TRBD2|NA|TRBJ2-2
TGTGCCAGCAGCCGGCGGGGGGGGTCGAACACCGGGGAGCTGTTTTTT
CASSRRGGSNTGELFF
>TRBV25-1|TRBD1|NA|TRBJ1-1
TGTGCCAGCAAGCAGGGGGCTGTAGCTTTCTTT
CASKQGAVAFF
>TRBV18|NA|NA|TRBJ1-5
TGTGCCAGCTCACTGACAGATGAGACGGTTACCCAGCATTTT
CASSLTDETVTQHF
>TRBV6-1|TRBD1|once|TRBJ1-5
TGTGCCAGCGCCGGGACAGGTGGCAATCAGCCCCAGCATTTT
CASAGTGGNQPQHF
>TRBV10-3|TRBD1|NA|TRBJ1-5
TGTGCCATCAAGAATGGACAGGGGGATCAGCCCCAGCATTTT
CAIKNGQGDQPQHF
>TRBV2|NA|NA|TRBJ2-5
TGTGCCAGCAACGAGGGGGTTAGTGGGGAGACCCAGTACTTC
CASNEGVSGETQYF
>TRBV10-3|TRBD2|NA|TRBJ2-3
TGTGCCATCAGTGAGCTAGCGGGATTGTCAGATACGCAGTATTTT
CAISELAGLSDTQYF
>TRBV5-5|NA|NA|TRBJ1-3
TGTGCCAGCAGCTTATACAGGGATGCGAACACCATATATTTT
CASSLYRDANTIYF
>TRBV30|NA|once|TRBJ1-6
TGTGCCTATGGAGGGCAGAATAATTCCCCCCTCCACTTT
CAYGGQNNSPLHF
>TRBV10-3|NA|NA|TRBJ1-3
TGTGCCATCATCTCATCAGGGGCTGGAAACACCATATATTTT
CAIISSGAGNTIYF
>TRBV9|NA|NA|TRBJ2-7
TGTGCCAGCAGCGTAGGTCCGGGTGCCTCCTACGAGCAGTACTTC
CASSVGPGASYEQYF
>TRBV7-3|TRBD1|NA|TRBJ1-3
TGTGCCAGCAGCCGCAGGGGGCAGCCGGGAAACACCATATATTTT
CASSRRGQPGNTIYF
>TRBV6-1|TRBD1|NA|TRBJ1-5
TGTGCCACCCTGGGACAGGGCTATCAGCCCCAGCATTTT
CATLGQGYQPQHF
>TRBV19|TRBD2|NA|TRBJ2-2
TGTGCCAGTAGGCGACTAGCGGGAGGGCCCGGGGGCGGGGAGCTGTTTTTT
CASRRLAGGPGGGELFF
>TRBV7-7|NA|NA|TRBJ2-3
TGTGCTAGCAGCTTAGCAGGGACTGACGTTCAGTATTTT
CASSLAGTDVQYF
>TRBV4-2|NA|once|TRBJ2-7
TGTGCCAGCAGCCAAGATCCACAGGGAGACATCTCCTACGAGCAGTACTTC
CASSQDPQGDISYEQYF
>TRBV30|TRBD1|NA|TRBJ1-5
TGTGCCTGGAGTGGAGGGGGCGGTCAGCCCCAGCATTTT
CAWSGGGGQPQHF
>TRBV7-8|TRBD2|NA|TRBJ2-2
TGTGCCAGCAGCTTAGCGACTCTAGCGGGAGGGACATTGACCGGGGAGCTGTTTTTT
CASSLATLAGGTLTGELFF